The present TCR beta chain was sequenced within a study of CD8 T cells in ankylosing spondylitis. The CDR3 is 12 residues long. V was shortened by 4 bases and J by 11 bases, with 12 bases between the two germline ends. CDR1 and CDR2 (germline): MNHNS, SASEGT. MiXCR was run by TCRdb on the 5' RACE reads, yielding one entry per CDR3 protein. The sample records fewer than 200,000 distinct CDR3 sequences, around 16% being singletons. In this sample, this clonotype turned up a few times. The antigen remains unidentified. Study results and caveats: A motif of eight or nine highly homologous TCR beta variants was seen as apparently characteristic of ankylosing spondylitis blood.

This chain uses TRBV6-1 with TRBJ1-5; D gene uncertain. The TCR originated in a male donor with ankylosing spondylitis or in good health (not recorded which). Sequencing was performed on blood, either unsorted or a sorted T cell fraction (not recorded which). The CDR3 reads CASSGPDLAQHF. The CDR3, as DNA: TGTGCCAGCAGTGGACCGGATCTGGCCCAGCATTTT.